The T cell receptor (beta chain) described here comes from a study of blood T cell repertoires in COVID-19. Turning to the study itself: COVID-19 samples, acute and convalescent, were from the United States, Italy and Spain. T cells, B-cell-depleted T cells, or PBMCs supplied cDNA or gDNA.

CDR1 and CDR2 (germline): LGHNA, YNFKEQ. V lost 0 bases, J lost 0 bases, and 8 bases lay in between. CDR3 length: 15 residues. In the original processing: The assay estimated nucleated cells by amplifying reference gene primers. Here immunoSEQ multiplex PCR was the method, and the copy in TCRdb shows in-frame clones only, minus some. V and J calls and clone size are copied from that table; D and trimming were computed from the DNA. The data hold tens of thousands of clones, with more than 70% observed a single time. This rearrangement joins TRBV4-2 to TRBJ1-2; D not certain. Sequences were obtained from peripheral blood. This clonotype originated in a woman aged 80 or older with acute or convalescent COVID-19. CDR3 loop: CASSQDTGSNYGYTF. CDR3 nucleotides: TGTGCCAGCAGCCAAGATACGGGTTCTAACTATGGCTACACCTTC.